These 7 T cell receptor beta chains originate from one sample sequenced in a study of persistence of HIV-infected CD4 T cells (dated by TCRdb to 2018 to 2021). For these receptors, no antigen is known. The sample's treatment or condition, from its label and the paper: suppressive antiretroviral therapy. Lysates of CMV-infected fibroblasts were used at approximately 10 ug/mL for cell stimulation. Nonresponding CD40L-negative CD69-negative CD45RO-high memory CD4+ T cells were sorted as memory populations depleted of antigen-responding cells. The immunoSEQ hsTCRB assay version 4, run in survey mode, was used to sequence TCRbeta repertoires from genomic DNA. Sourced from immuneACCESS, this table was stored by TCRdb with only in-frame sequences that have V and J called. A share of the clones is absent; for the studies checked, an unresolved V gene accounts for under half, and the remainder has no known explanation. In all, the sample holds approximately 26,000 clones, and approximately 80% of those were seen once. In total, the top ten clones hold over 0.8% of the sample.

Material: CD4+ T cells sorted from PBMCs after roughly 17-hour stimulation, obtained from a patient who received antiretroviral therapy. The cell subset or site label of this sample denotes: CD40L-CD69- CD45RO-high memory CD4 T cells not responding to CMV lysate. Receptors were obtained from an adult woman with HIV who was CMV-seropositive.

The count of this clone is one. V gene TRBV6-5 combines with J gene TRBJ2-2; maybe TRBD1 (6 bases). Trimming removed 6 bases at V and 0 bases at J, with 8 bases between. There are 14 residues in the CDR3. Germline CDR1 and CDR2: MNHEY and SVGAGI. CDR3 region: CASRRQANTGELFF. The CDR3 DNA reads TGTGCCAGCAGGCGACAGGCGAACACCGGGGAGCTGTTTTTT.

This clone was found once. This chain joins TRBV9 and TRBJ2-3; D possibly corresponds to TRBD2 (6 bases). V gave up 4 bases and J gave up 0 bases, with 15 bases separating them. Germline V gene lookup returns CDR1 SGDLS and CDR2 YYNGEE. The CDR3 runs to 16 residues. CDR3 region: CASSPWGGESTDTQYF. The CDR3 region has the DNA TGTGCCAGCAGCCCCTGGGGCGGGGAAAGCACAGATACGCAGTATTTT. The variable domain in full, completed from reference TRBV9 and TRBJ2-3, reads DSGVTQTPKHLITATGQRVTLRCSPRSGDLSVYWYQQSLDQGLQFLIQYYNGEERAKGNILERFSAQQFPDLHSELNLSSLELGDSALYFCASSPWGGESTDTQYFGPGTRLTVL.

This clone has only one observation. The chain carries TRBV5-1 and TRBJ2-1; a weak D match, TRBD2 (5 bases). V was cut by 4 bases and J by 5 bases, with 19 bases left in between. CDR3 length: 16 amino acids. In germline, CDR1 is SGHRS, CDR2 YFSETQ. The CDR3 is CASSPGGLIFDNEQFF. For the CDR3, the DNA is TGCGCCAGCAGCCCGGGCGGACTCATCTTTGACAATGAGCAGTTCTTC.

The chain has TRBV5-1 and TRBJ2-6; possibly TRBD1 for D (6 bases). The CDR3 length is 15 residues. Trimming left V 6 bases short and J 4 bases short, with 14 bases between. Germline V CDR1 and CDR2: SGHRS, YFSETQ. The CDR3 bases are TGCGCCAGCACCTCAACAGGGATCGGGGCCAACGTCCTGACTTTC. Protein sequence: CASTSTGIGANVLTF. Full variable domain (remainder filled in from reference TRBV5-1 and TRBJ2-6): KAGVTQTPRYLIKTRGQQVTLSCSPISGHRSVSWYQQTPGQGLQFLFEYFSETQRNKGNFPGRFSGRQFSNSRSEMNVSTLELGDSALYLCASTSTGIGANVLTFGAGSRLTVL.

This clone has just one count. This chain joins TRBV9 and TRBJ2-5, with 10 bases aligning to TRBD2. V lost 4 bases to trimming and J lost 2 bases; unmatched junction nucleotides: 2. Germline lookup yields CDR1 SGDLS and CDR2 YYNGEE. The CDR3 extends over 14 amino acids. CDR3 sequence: CASSHSGGQETQYF. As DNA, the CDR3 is TGTGCCAGCAGCCATAGCGGGGGGCAAGAGACCCAGTACTTC.

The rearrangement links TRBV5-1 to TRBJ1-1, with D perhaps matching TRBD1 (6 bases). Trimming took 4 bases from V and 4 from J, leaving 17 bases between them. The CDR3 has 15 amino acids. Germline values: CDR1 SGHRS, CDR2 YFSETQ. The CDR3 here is CASSRLSTGSTEAFF. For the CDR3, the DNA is TGCGCCAGCAGCCGGTTATCGACAGGAAGCACTGAAGCTTTCTTT.

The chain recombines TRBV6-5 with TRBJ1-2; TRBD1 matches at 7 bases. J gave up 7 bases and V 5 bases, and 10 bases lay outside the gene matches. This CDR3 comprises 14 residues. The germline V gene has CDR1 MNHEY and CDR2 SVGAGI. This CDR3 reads CASSPGTERGGYTF. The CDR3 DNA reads TGTGCCAGCAGTCCCGGGACAGAGAGGGGTGGCTACACCTTC.